This T cell receptor (beta chain) derives from a study of cytomegalovirus exposure and HLA in healthy donors. Study observations and caveats: Solely CMV serostatus was available to characterize immune exposure. For most TCR sequences rarity was the rule, although some public TCRs occurred in many donors.

Regarding this clone: Its cognate antigen is unknown.

The CDR3 sequence is 14 residues long. V was clipped by 3 bases and J by 3 bases, with 11 bases between them. Looked up from germline, CDR1 is ENHRY and CDR2 is SYGVKD. The PCR contained 60 Vbeta and 13 Jbeta primers. Sequenced by immunoSEQ multiplex PCR; TCRdb stores in-frame clones only, minus some. Of about 150,000 clones in the sample, about 85% were seen once. The clonotype comes from a woman between 18 and 30 years old in good health and CMV-seronegative. Material for sequencing was PBMCs. The chain joins TRBV10-3 to TRBJ2-5; D is possibly TRBD1 (5 bases). The CDR3 sequence is CAISDLGQEETQYF. The CDR3, as DNA: TGTGCCATCAGTGACTTAGGACAAGAAGAGACCCAGTACTTC.